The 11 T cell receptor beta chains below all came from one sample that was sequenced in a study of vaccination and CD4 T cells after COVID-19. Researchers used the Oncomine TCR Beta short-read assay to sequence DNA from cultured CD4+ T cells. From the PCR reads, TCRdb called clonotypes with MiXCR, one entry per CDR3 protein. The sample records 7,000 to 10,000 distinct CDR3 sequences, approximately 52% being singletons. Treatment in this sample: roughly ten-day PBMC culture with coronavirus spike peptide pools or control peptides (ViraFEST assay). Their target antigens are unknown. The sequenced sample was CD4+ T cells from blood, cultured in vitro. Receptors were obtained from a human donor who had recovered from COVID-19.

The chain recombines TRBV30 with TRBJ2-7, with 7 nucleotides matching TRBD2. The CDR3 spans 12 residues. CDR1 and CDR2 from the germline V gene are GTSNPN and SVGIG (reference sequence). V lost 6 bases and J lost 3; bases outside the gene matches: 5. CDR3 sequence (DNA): TGTGCCTGTTCCCCGGGGGGCTACGAGCAGTACTTC. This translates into CACSPGGYEQYF. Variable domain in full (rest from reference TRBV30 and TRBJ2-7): SQTIHQWPATLVQPVGSPLSLECTVEGTSNPNLYWYRQAAGRGLQLLFYSVGIGQISSEVPQNLSASRPQDRQFILSSKKLLLSDSGFYLCACSPGGYEQYFGPGTRLTVT.

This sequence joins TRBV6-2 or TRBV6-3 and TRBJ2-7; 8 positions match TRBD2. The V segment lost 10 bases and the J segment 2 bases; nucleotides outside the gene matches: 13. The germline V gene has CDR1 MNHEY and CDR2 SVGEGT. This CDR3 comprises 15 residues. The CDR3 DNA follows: TGTGCCACCCAGTTAGCGGGGCGGAATCCCTACGAGCAGTACTTC. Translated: CATQLAGRNPYEQYF.

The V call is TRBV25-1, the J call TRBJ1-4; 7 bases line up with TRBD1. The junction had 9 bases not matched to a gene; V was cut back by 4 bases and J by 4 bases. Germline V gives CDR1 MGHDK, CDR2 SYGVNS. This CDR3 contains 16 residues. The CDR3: CASSARSGQVNEKLFF. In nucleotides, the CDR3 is TGTGCCAGCAGTGCTCGGTCCGGACAGGTTAATGAAAAACTGTTTTTT. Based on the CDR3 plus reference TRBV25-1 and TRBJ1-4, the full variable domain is EADIYQTPRYLVIGTGKKITLECSQTMGHDKMYWYQQDPGMELHLIHYSYGVNSTEKGDLSSESTVSRIRTEHFPLTLESARPSHTSQYLCASSARSGQVNEKLFFGSGTQLSVL.

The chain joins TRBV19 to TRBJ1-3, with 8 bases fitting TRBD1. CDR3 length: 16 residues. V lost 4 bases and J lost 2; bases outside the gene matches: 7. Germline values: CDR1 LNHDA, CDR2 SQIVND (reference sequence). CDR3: CASSTIIQGAGNTIYF. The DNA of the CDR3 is TGTGCCAGTAGTACAATTATACAGGGGGCTGGAAACACCATATATTTT.

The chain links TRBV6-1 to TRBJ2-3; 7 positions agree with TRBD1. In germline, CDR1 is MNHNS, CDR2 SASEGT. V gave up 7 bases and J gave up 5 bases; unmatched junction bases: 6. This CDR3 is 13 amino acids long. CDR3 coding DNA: TGTGCCAGCACAACCTCAGGGGGAGATACGCAGTATTTT. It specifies CASTTSGGDTQYF.

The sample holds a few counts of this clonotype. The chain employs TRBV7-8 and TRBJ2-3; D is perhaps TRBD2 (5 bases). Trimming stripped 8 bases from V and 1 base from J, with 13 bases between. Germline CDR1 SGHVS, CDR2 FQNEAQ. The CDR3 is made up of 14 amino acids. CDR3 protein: CASAWLLGTDTQYF. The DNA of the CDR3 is TGTGCCAGCGCCTGGCTACTAGGCACAGATACGCAGTATTTT.

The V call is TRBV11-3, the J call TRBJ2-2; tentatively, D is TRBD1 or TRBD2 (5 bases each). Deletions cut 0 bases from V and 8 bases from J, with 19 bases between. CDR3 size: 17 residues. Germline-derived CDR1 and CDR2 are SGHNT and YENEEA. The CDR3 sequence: CASSLDVWSGRAGELFF. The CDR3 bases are TGTGCCAGCAGCTTAGATGTTTGGTCAGGGCGGGCAGGGGAGCTGTTTTTT.

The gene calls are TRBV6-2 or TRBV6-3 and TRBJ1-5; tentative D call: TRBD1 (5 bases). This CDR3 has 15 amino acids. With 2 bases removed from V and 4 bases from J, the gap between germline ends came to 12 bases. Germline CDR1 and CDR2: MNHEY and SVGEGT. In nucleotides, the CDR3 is TGTGCCAGCAGTTACGGGGGTCCACAAAATCAGCCCCAGCATTTT. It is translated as CASSYGGPQNQPQHF.

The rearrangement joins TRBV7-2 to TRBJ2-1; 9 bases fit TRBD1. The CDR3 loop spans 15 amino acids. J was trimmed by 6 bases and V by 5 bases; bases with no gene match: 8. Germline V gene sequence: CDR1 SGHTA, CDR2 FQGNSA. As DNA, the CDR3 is TGTGCCAGCAGCCGACTAGGGACAGGGCTCAATGAGCAGTTCTTC. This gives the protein CASSRLGTGLNEQFF.

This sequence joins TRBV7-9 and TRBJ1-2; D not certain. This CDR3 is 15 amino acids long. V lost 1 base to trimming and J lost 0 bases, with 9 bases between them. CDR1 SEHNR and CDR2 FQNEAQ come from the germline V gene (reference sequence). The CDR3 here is CASSLVGSPNYGYTF. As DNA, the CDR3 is TGTGCCAGCAGCTTAGTTGGCAGTCCTAACTATGGCTACACCTTC.

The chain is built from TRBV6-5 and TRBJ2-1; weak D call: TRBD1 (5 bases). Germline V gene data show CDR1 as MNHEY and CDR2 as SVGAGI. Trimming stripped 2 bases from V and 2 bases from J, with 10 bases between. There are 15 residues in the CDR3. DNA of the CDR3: TGTGCCAGCAGTTACGACAGTCCGACCTACAATGAGCAGTTCTTC. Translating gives CASSYDSPTYNEQFF.